The next 26 T cell receptor beta chains were all read from a single sample in a study of OX40 agonist ivuxolimab in advanced cancers. Libraries came from the immunoSEQ multiplex PCR assay. This is the immuneACCESS table as TCRdb keeps it, with only in-frame sequences that have V and J called. A part of the clones is gone; compared with another copy, unresolved V genes explain less than half, and the rest is unexplained. Recorded for this sample are 26,000 or so clones; around 90% of them occurred a single time. Roughly a fifth of the sample is in the top ten clones. Sequenced material: CD4+ or CD8+ T cells sorted from blood, taken in a trial of the OX40 agonist ivuxolimab. The receptors were gathered from an adult with an advanced solid tumor such as melanoma, head and neck, liver or kidney cancer.

The genes are TRBV29-1 and TRBJ1-3; 9 bases agree with TRBD1. J lost 8 bases, V lost 5 bases, and 16 bases had no gene match. From germline, CDR1 is SQVTM and CDR2 ANQGSEA. This CDR3 contains 16 residues. CDR3 sequence reads: CSVSDSTGGYWDTIYF. The CDR3 DNA is TGCAGCGTTTCAGATAGTACAGGGGGCTATTGGGACACCATATATTTT.

The genes are TRBV25-1 and TRBJ1-2; 7 bases fit TRBD1. Germline-derived CDR1 and CDR2 are MGHDK and SYGVNS. The CDR3 has 13 amino acids. V trimming: 0 bases; J trimming: 5 bases; junction bases outside the gene matches: 0. Here the CDR3 reads CASSEYRGYGYTF. CDR3 coding DNA: TGTGCCAGCAGTGAATACAGGGGGTATGGCTACACCTTC.

This chain joins TRBV7-9 and TRBJ1-2, with D perhaps TRBD1 (5 bases). Deletions cut 8 bases from V and 3 bases from J, with 10 bases between. The CDR3 runs to 12 residues. Germline V gives CDR1 SEHNR, CDR2 FQNEAQ (reference sequence). CDR3 amino acids: CASGARYYGYTF. CDR3 sequence (DNA): TGTGCCAGCGGGGCGCGGTACTATGGCTACACCTTC.

J is TRBJ2-5 and V is TRBV9; 9 bases are a match to TRBD1. The J segment lost 5 bases and the V segment lost 3 bases, leaving 5 bases of the junction unmatched. CDR3 length: 14 amino acids. Germline CDR1 and CDR2: SGDLS and YYNGEE. CDR3 sequence reads: CASSATGGWETQYF. CDR3 DNA sequence: TGTGCCAGCAGCGCGACAGGGGGGTGGGAGACCCAGTACTTC. Variable domain in full (rest from reference TRBV9 and TRBJ2-5): DSGVTQTPKHLITATGQRVTLRCSPRSGDLSVYWYQQSLDQGLQFLIQYYNGEERAKGNILERFSAQQFPDLHSELNLSSLELGDSALYFCASSATGGWETQYFGPGTRLLVL.

The chain links TRBV7-2 to TRBJ2-2; possibly TRBD1 for D (6 bases). CDR3 length: 12 residues. The germline V gene encodes CDR1 SGHTA and CDR2 FQGNSA. V was cut by 5 bases and J by 9 bases, with 10 bases left in between. Written as DNA, the CDR3 is TGTGCCAGCAGCCTACAGGGTTGGGAGCTGTTTTTT. It codes for CASSLQGWELFF.

This clone was counted once. This chain connects TRBV2 to TRBJ1-6; D remains unclear. The germline V gene encodes CDR1 SNHLY and CDR2 FYNNEI. V lost 7 bases and J 8 bases, leaving 12 bases between the germline ends. The CDR3 runs 13 residues. The CDR3 nucleotides read TGTGCCAGCATACCGAATACTTATTCACCCCTCCACTTT. Protein product: CASIPNTYSPLHF.

The rearrangement uses TRBV7-2 and TRBJ1-2; 11 bases align to TRBD1. Germline values: CDR1 SGHTA, CDR2 FQGNSA. This CDR3 has 17 residues. V gave up 3 bases and J gave up 4 bases; unmatched junction bases: 10. As DNA, the CDR3 is TGTGCCAGCAGCTTGGACAGGGGGCACTCCTTAACCTATGGCTACACCTTC. It specifies CASSLDRGHSLTYGYTF.

The chain recombines TRBV14 with TRBJ2-3; no firm D call. Deletions cut 4 bases from V and 3 bases from J, with 11 bases between. This CDR3 has 14 amino acids. CDR1 and CDR2 from the germline V gene are SGHDN and FVKESK. The CDR3 DNA follows: TGTGCCAGCAGCCCCCGGAGAATGACAGATACGCAGTATTTT. It codes for CASSPRRMTDTQYF.

Only a few counts were recorded for this clone. The chain uses TRBV28 and TRBJ1-2, with D possibly TRBD1 on 5 matching bases. The CDR3 extends over 13 amino acids. V was trimmed by 6 bases and J by 5 bases, leaving 13 bases between them. From germline, CDR1 is MDHEN and CDR2 SYDVKM. Here the CDR3 reads CASSLREQYGYTF. The DNA of the CDR3 is TGTGCCAGCAGCCTCAGGGAACAATATGGCTACACCTTC.

This chain uses TRBV27 with TRBJ2-7; 9 bases map to TRBD1. The CDR3 runs 14 residues. From germline, CDR1 is MNHEY and CDR2 SMNVEV (reference sequence). Trimming removed 2 bases from V and 3 bases from J; junction bases left unmatched: 2. CDR3 protein: CASSLRGQGYEQYF. The DNA of the CDR3 is TGTGCCAGCAGTTTAAGGGGACAGGGCTACGAGCAGTACTTC.

The V and J genes are TRBV6-1 and TRBJ1-6; D perhaps matches TRBD1 (6 bases). Deletions cut 3 bases from V and 0 bases from J, with 21 bases between. Per the germline V gene, CDR1 is MNHNS and CDR2 is SASEGT. This CDR3 contains 20 residues. The CDR3 loop reads CASSDSNRVVFFSYNSPLHF. The CDR3 DNA follows: TGTGCCAGCAGTGATTCTAACAGGGTGGTGTTTTTCTCCTATAATTCACCCCTCCACTTT.

The chain couples TRBV11-2 to TRBJ2-7; D might be TRBD2 (6 bases). The CDR3 spans 13 residues. The germline gives CDR1 SGHAT, CDR2 FQNNGV. Between the trimmed V and J ends, which lost 5 bases and 4 bases, there was a span of 12 bases. The CDR3 is CASSRGLSYEQYF. Here the CDR3 DNA reads TGTGCCAGCAGCCGGGGACTTTCTTACGAGCAGTACTTC. The full variable domain, in which reference TRBV11-2 and TRBJ2-7 provide the parts outside the CDR3, is EAGVAQSPRYKIIEKRQSVAFWCNPISGHATLYWYQQILGQGPKLLIQFQNNGVVDDSQLPKDRFSAERLKGVDSTLKIQPAKLEDSAVYLCASSRGLSYEQYFGPGTRLTVT.

This clone was seen more than once but under ten times. CDR3 bases: TGTGCCAGCAGCGTGCAGGGATACACTGAAGCTTTCTTT. Translating gives CASSVQGYTEAFF. This sequence joins TRBV9 and TRBJ1-1, with D maybe TRBD1 (5 bases). This CDR3 region has 13 residues. With 2 bases removed from V and 3 bases from J, the gap between germline ends came to 8 bases. CDR1 SGDLS and CDR2 YYNGEE come from the germline V gene.

The chain uses TRBV7-9 and TRBJ2-5; no reliable D call. Trimming cost V 2 bases and J 2 bases, with 12 bases left between them. This CDR3 contains 15 residues. In germline, CDR1 is SEHNR, CDR2 FQNEAQ (reference sequence). In DNA form, the CDR3 reads TGTGCCAGCAGCTTAATCGTTGGGCAACAAGAGACCCAGTACTTC. It codes for CASSLIVGQQETQYF.

This chain joins TRBV21-1 and TRBJ2-5; TRBD2 is taken as the D call from the table, unchecked against the DNA. TRBV21-1 is classified as a pseudogene. The CDR3 runs 13 residues. The CDR3 region is CASNLDFQETQYF. CDR3 bases: TGTGCCAGCAATCTGGACTTCCAAGAGACCCAGTACTTC.

V is TRBV9 and J is TRBJ1-2; D call uncertain. The CDR3 totals 11 residues. Trimming cost V 5 bases and J 8 bases, with 10 bases left between them. Germline assignment: CDR1 SGDLS and CDR2 YYNGEE. CDR3 amino acids: CASSELGGYTF. In DNA, the CDR3 is TGTGCCAGCAGTGAGCTAGGAGGCTACACCTTC.

V is TRBV4-1 and J is TRBJ1-1; D is unresolved. The length of the CDR3 is 15 residues. In germline, CDR1 is MGHRA, CDR2 YSYEKL. Between the trimmed V and J ends, which lost 1 base and 1 base, there was a span of 10 bases. CDR3 sequence reads: CASSQGGGGNTEAFF. CDR3 nucleotides: TGCGCCAGCAGCCAAGGGGGAGGAGGGAACACTGAAGCTTTCTTT.

The chain has TRBV6-6 and TRBJ2-5; D remains ambiguous. Germline CDR1 reads MNHNY; CDR2 reads SVGAGI (reference sequence). The CDR3 is made up of 13 amino acids. With 2 bases removed from V and 5 bases from J, the gap between germline ends came to 9 bases. The CDR3 spells CASSYGGRETQYF. CDR3 sequence (DNA): TGTGCCAGCAGTTACGGCGGACGGGAGACCCAGTACTTC.

V gene TRBV7-9 combines with J gene TRBJ2-2; D gene ambiguous. This CDR3 is 12 amino acids long. The V and J ends lost 5 bases and 6 bases respectively, with 7 bases between them. CDR1 SEHNR and CDR2 FQNEAQ come from the germline V gene (reference sequence). As DNA, the CDR3 is TGTGCCAGCAGCCTGCTCTCCGGGGAGCTGTTTTTT. Residues: CASSLLSGELFF.

The chain joins TRBV4-3 to TRBJ2-1, with unresolved D. Germline CDR1 LGHNA, CDR2 YSLEER. V shed 1 base and J shed 8 bases, with 3 bases lying between them. The CDR3 is 11 residues long. CDR3 nucleotide sequence: TGCGCCAGCAGCCAAGTCCATGAGCAGTTCTTC. Translation gives CASSQVHEQFF.

The chain employs TRBV14 and TRBJ2-7, with D hard to call. The CDR3 totals 13 residues. CDR1 is SGHDN and CDR2 is FVKESK in the germline V gene. The V end lost 5 bases, the J end lost 0 bases, and 8 bases lay between the germline ends. In nucleotides, the CDR3 is TGTGCCAGCAGCTTTGACAACTCCTACGAGCAGTACTTC. It codes for CASSFDNSYEQYF.

This chain uses TRBV5-4 with TRBJ2-7; 11 nucleotides match TRBD1. CDR3 length: 14 residues. Germline V lookup: CDR1 SGHNT, CDR2 YYREEE (reference sequence). With V trimmed by 4 bases and J by 3 bases, 3 bases remained unmatched. CDR3 protein: CASSPGTGGYEQYF. The DNA of the CDR3 is TGTGCCAGCAGCCCGGGGACAGGGGGCTACGAGCAGTACTTC.

The chain joins TRBV28 to TRBJ2-7, with D unresolved. Trimming took 4 bases from V and 2 from J, leaving 9 bases between them. This CDR3 spans 13 amino acids. Looked up from germline, CDR1 is MDHEN and CDR2 is SYDVKM. The CDR3 coding sequence is TGTGCCAGCAGTTACAGCCTGACCTACGAGCAGTACTTC. Residues: CASSYSLTYEQYF.

This chain uses TRBV6-1 with TRBJ1-2, with TRBD1 matching over 8 bases. The CDR3 consists of 14 residues. V shed 2 bases, J shed 8 bases, and the junction held 7 bases outside the gene matches. Germline loops: CDR1 MNHNS, CDR2 SASEGT. CDR3 DNA sequence: TGTGCCAGCAGTGAACTCGGGACAGGCGGCGGCTACACCTTC. This encodes CASSELGTGGGYTF.

J is TRBJ1-2 and V is TRBV19, with D maybe TRBD1 (6 bases). This CDR3 has 16 residues. Trimming took off 3 bases at V and 3 bases at J, with 17 bases between the two ends. CDR1 and CDR2 (germline): LNHDA, SQIVND (reference sequence). The CDR3, as DNA: TGTGCCAGTAGTATGGGAGGACAGTACAGATACTATGGCTACACCTTC. Encoded protein: CASSMGGQYRYYGYTF.

As DNA, the CDR3 is TGTGCCAGTAGTATAGACGGGAGGTCCTACAATGAGCAGTTCTTC. Its translation: CASSIDGRSYNEQFF. The rearrangement uses TRBV19 and TRBJ2-1, with TRBD2 matching over 7 bases. The CDR3 consists of 15 residues. Germline V gene data show CDR1 as LNHDA and CDR2 as SQIVND (reference sequence). Losses at the gene ends were 0 bases for V and 1 base for J; bases not matched to a gene: 0. The full variable domain, with the rest looked up from reference TRBV19 and TRBJ2-1, is DGGITQSPKYLFRKEGQNVTLSCEQNLNHDAMYWYRQDPGQGLRLIYYSQIVNDFQKGDIAEGYSVSREKKESFPLTVTSAQKNPTAFYLCASSIDGRSYNEQFFGPGTRLTVL.